Listed below are T cell receptor beta chains from one sample, sequenced in a study of PD-1 blockade in mismatch repair-deficient tumors. Sequencing was performed with immunoSEQ multiplex PCR; in TCRdb, only in-frame clones are kept and a portion is missing. Of over 100,000 clones in the sample, over 60% were seen once. This specimen consisted of peripheral blood, obtained around 60 weeks after starting pembrolizumab. The receptors derive from an adult with mismatch repair-deficient cancer. Each CDR3 is given with its conserved first and last residue. Fields, in order: clone size, CDR3 length, J gene, V gene, D gene, CDR3 DNA, CDR3 protein. D genes are given only for firm matches. Part of the rows lack a size; the others show once, few, many or a class for expanded clones.

size: -
length: 12
J: TRBJ2-7
V: TRBV29-1
D: TRBD1
DNA: TGCAGCACCGGAACAGGGGACTACGAGCAGTACTTC
CDR3: CSTGTGDYEQYF

size: -
length: 15
J: TRBJ2-7
V: TRBV10-3
D: -
DNA: TGTGCCATCAGTGAAAGCAGGATGGAGGGCGGGGAGCAGTACTTC
CDR3: CAISESRMEGGEQYF

size: -
length: 16
J: TRBJ2-7
V: TRBV6-1
D: -
DNA: TGTGCCAGCAGTGCACCACTTAAGGGGATCCTCTACGAGCAGTACTTC
CDR3: CASSAPLKGILYEQYF

size: -
length: 13
J: TRBJ2-7
V: TRBV11-3
D: -
DNA: TGTGCCAGCAGCCTCCTCCCGGGCTACGAGCAGTACTTC
CDR3: CASSLLPGYEQYF

size: few
length: 12
J: TRBJ1-2
V: TRBV29-1
D: TRBD1
DNA: TGCAGCGTTGGAGACAGGGGCATCAGCTACACCTTC
CDR3: CSVGDRGISYTF

size: -
length: 15
J: TRBJ2-5
V: TRBV11-2
D: -
DNA: TGTGCCAGCAGCTTAAGTAGCCCGAGCCAAGAGACCCAGTACTTC
CDR3: CASSLSSPSQETQYF

size: -
length: 14
J: TRBJ2-5
V: TRBV9
D: -
DNA: TGTGCCAGCAGCGTAGGCGGGGCCCAAGAGACCCAGTACTTC
CDR3: CASSVGGAQETQYF

size: -
length: 17
J: TRBJ2-7
V: TRBV19
D: -
DNA: TGTGCCAGTAGTCGTAGTCCCTGGGCGGTAAACTCCTACGAGCAGTACTTC
CDR3: CASSRSPWAVNSYEQYF

size: -
length: 15
J: TRBJ2-6
V: TRBV28
D: -
DNA: TGTGCCAGCAGTTTTTCAGAGTCTGGGGCCAACGTCCTGACTTTC
CDR3: CASSFSESGANVLTF

size: once
length: 12
J: TRBJ1-1
V: TRBV6-5
D: -
DNA: TGTGCCAGCAGTTACTCGGGCAATGAAGCTTTCTTT
CDR3: CASSYSGNEAFF

size: -
length: 13
J: TRBJ2-7
V: TRBV5-6
D: -
DNA: TGTGCCAGCAGCTTTATAGGTACCTACGAGCAGTACTTC
CDR3: CASSFIGTYEQYF

size: -
length: 16
J: TRBJ2-5
V: TRBV30
D: TRBD2
DNA: TGTGCCTGGAGTGCTAGCGGGAGGTCTTGGGAAGAGACCCAGTACTTC
CDR3: CAWSASGRSWEETQYF

size: -
length: 12
J: TRBJ2-1
V: TRBV6-6
D: -
DNA: TGTGCCAGCCACGAGGTACGGGATGAGCAGTTCTTC
CDR3: CASHEVRDEQFF

size: medium-sized
length: 20
J: TRBJ2-6
V: TRBV4-1
D: TRBD1
DNA: TGCGCCAGCAGCCAAATCCCCATTGACAGGGCGATAACTGGGGCCAACGTCCTGACTTTC
CDR3: CASSQIPIDRAITGANVLTF

size: -
length: 13
J: TRBJ2-1
V: TRBV30
D: -
DNA: TGTGCCTGGAGGAGGCCGGGCTACAATGAGCAGTTCTTC
CDR3: CAWRRPGYNEQFF

size: once
length: 15
J: TRBJ2-3
V: TRBV7-2
D: TRBD2
DNA: TGTGCCAGCAGCCTAGCGGGATTGGGCACAGATACGCAGTATTTT
CDR3: CASSLAGLGTDTQYF

size: -
length: 16
J: TRBJ1-2
V: TRBV4-3
D: TRBD1
DNA: TGCGCCAGCAGCCAGAGGACAGGGAGGTCAAACTATGGCTACACCTTC
CDR3: CASSQRTGRSNYGYTF

size: -
length: 13
J: TRBJ2-5
V: TRBV5-8
D: -
DNA: TGTGCCAGCAGCCAATCGCCGGGTCTTACCCAGTACTTC
CDR3: CASSQSPGLTQYF

size: -
length: 15
J: TRBJ2-3
V: TRBV5-6
D: -
DNA: TGTGCCAGCAGCACGAGACTAGTTGCCACAGATACGCAGTATTTT
CDR3: CASSTRLVATDTQYF

size: -
length: 13
J: TRBJ2-2
V: TRBV7-3
D: -
DNA: TGTGCCAGCAGCCATGGGGCGTCCGGGGAGCTGTTTTTT
CDR3: CASSHGASGELFF

size: -
length: 13
J: TRBJ1-1
V: TRBV4-3
D: -
DNA: TGCGCCAGCAGCCAAGATCTGGGAAGGGGAGCTTTCTTT
CDR3: CASSQDLGRGAFF

size: few
length: 15
J: TRBJ1-2
V: TRBV19
D: -
DNA: TGTGCCAGTAGTATGAAAATCTCCAATAACTATGGCTACACCTTC
CDR3: CASSMKISNNYGYTF

size: -
length: 15
J: TRBJ1-2
V: TRBV6-1
D: -
DNA: TGTGCCAGCAGTGAGACCCAGGGGAGATACTATGGCTACACCTTC
CDR3: CASSETQGRYYGYTF

size: -
length: 15
J: TRBJ2-7
V: TRBV12-5
D: -
DNA: TGTGCTAGTGGTTTCTGGCCCCGGGGTTTCTACGAGCAGTACTTC
CDR3: CASGFWPRGFYEQYF

size: once
length: 15
J: TRBJ2-1
V: TRBV21-1
D: -
DNA: TGTGCCAGCAGCAAAGAGCGGCTCGTTGGGACAGAGCAGTTCTTC
CDR3: CASSKERLVGTEQFF

size: -
length: 15
J: TRBJ1-1
V: TRBV9
D: TRBD1
DNA: TGTGCCAGCAGCGATCCGGGACAGGGCGGGACTGAAGCTTTCTTT
CDR3: CASSDPGQGGTEAFF

size: -
length: 12
J: TRBJ1-1
V: TRBV5-6
D: -
DNA: TGTGCCAGCAGCTCGGGCTCCACTGAAGCTTTCTTT
CDR3: CASSSGSTEAFF

size: -
length: 13
J: TRBJ2-3
V: TRBV4-1
D: -
DNA: TGCGCCAGCAGCCAACGCGTTACAGATACGCAGTATTTT
CDR3: CASSQRVTDTQYF

size: once
length: 10
J: TRBJ1-1
V: TRBV28
D: -
DNA: TGTGCCAGCAGTTCAGAGAGGGCTTTCTTT
CDR3: CASSSERAFF

size: -
length: 15
J: TRBJ2-3
V: TRBV27
D: -
DNA: TGTGCCAGCAGCCTTTCAGTGGGCTTGGCAGATACGCAGTATTTT
CDR3: CASSLSVGLADTQYF

size: -
length: 15
J: TRBJ2-7
V: TRBV4-3
D: -
DNA: TGCGCCAGCAGCCACACAGAAGAGGCAGCCTACGAGCAGTACTTC
CDR3: CASSHTEEAAYEQYF

size: few
length: 13
J: TRBJ1-3
V: TRBV25-1
D: -
DNA: TGTGCCAGCACCTTCGGACTGGCGAACACCATATATTTT
CDR3: CASTFGLANTIYF

size: few
length: 15
J: TRBJ2-2
V: TRBV7-3
D: -
DNA: TGTGCCAGCAGCCCCAGTATGGGGGGCACCGGGGAGCTGTTTTTT
CDR3: CASSPSMGGTGELFF

size: -
length: 16
J: TRBJ2-6
V: TRBV19
D: -
DNA: TGTGCCAGTACTCCCGGACTGTTCTCTGGGGCCAACGTCCTGACTTTC
CDR3: CASTPGLFSGANVLTF

size: -
length: 15
J: TRBJ1-2
V: TRBV7-3
D: -
DNA: TGTGCCAGCAGCTTAGATATTTACTCACCTTATGGCTACACCTTC
CDR3: CASSLDIYSPYGYTF

size: -
length: 13
J: TRBJ1-1
V: TRBV6-4
D: -
DNA: TGTGCCAGCAGTCAAACAGGGAAGACTGAAGCTTTCTTT
CDR3: CASSQTGKTEAFF

size: -
length: 14
J: TRBJ2-7
V: TRBV27
D: -
DNA: TGTGCCAGCAGGCGACTAGTCAGGGAATACGAGCAGTACTTC
CDR3: CASRRLVREYEQYF

size: -
length: 14
J: TRBJ1-4
V: TRBV9
D: -
DNA: TGTGCCAGCAGCGTAGACGGGGGCCATGAAAAACTGTTTTTT
CDR3: CASSVDGGHEKLFF

size: few
length: 17
J: TRBJ2-3
V: TRBV4-1
D: TRBD2
DNA: TGCGCCAGCAGTCAACGCGGGCTAGCGGGGAACACAGATACGCAGTATTTT
CDR3: CASSQRGLAGNTDTQYF

size: -
length: 16
J: TRBJ2-7
V: TRBV4-1
D: TRBD2
DNA: TGCGCCAGCAGCCATCCGGGACTAGCGGGTACCTACGAGCAGTACTTC
CDR3: CASSHPGLAGTYEQYF

size: -
length: 13
J: TRBJ2-1
V: TRBV6-1
D: -
DNA: TGTGCCAGCAGTGAAGACTTCGGGCAGGAGCAGTTCTTC
CDR3: CASSEDFGQEQFF

size: -
length: 15
J: TRBJ2-7
V: TRBV4-3
D: TRBD2
DNA: TGCGCCAGCAGCAGCCGACTAGCGGGAGGCTACGAGCAGTACTTC
CDR3: CASSSRLAGGYEQYF

size: -
length: 12
J: TRBJ2-1
V: TRBV10-3
D: -
DNA: TGTGCCATCAAGGGGGAATACAATGAGCAGTTCTTC
CDR3: CAIKGEYNEQFF

size: -
length: 15
J: TRBJ2-7
V: TRBV4-2
D: -
DNA: TGTGCCAGCAGCCAAGGAGGAGGGGCCTCCTACGAGCAGTACTTC
CDR3: CASSQGGGASYEQYF

size: once
length: 16
J: TRBJ2-1
V: TRBV19
D: TRBD2
DNA: TGTGCCAGTAGGGAGACTAGCGGGGGCTCCTACAATGAGCAGTTCTTC
CDR3: CASRETSGGSYNEQFF